This T cell receptor beta chain was captured by sequencing in a study of CD8+ T cells in alopecia areata. Background on the study: Treatment of the treated patients consisted of oral tofacitinib, 5 to 10 mg twice daily.

The germline V gene encodes CDR1 SGDLS and CDR2 YYNGEE. The CDR3 runs to 12 residues. Losses at the gene ends were 0 bases for V and 12 bases for J; bases not matched to a gene: 3. General observations from the study: Lesional scalp displayed greater clonality than normal scalp, most notably in alopecia totalis/universalis. Shared TCR sequences were less clear between patients than in mice, possibly partly from HLA diversity.

Cell sorting on a FACSAria was used to separate CD4+ and CD8+ T cells from the PBMCs. RNA extraction and reverse transcription yielded cDNA as sequencing template. Only in-frame clones appear in the TCRdb table, and some are missing; sequencing was by immunoSEQ multiplex PCR. Among approximately 59,000 clones listed, approximately 46% were seen once. As to this clone: No antigen is known for it.

The TCR comes from a human donor with alopecia areata. This specimen was CD8+ T cells sorted from blood, taken at week 0. The genes are TRBV9 and TRBJ2-1; 7 positions agree with TRBD2. In DNA, the CDR3 is TGTGCCAGCAGCGTAGTGGGGGGGACGCAGTTCTTC. It yields the protein CASSVVGGTQFF.